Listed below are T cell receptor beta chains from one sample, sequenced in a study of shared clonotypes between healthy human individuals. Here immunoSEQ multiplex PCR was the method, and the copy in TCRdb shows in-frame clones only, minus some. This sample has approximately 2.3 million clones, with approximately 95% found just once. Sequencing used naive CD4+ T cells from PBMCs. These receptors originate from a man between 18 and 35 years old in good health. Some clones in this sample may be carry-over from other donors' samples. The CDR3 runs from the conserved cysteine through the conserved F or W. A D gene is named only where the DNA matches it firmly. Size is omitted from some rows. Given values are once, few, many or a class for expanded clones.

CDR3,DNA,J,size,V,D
CASSFPPGRGRVVGEQYF,TGTGCCAGCAGTTTCCCCCCCGGCAGGGGAAGGGTAGTAGGAGAGCAGTACTTC,TRBJ2-7,.,TRBV28,.
CASRESNRGLDETQYF,TGTGCCAGCAGAGAATCTAACAGGGGGCTTGATGAGACCCAGTACTTC,TRBJ2-5,.,TRBV2,TRBD1
CASSLRQGDTYEQYF,TGCGCCAGCAGCTTAAGACAGGGGGACACCTACGAGCAGTACTTC,TRBJ2-7,.,TRBV5-1,TRBD1
CASSQAPGRGTDTQYF,TGTGCCAGCAGCCAAGCCCCCGGGAGGGGCACAGATACGCAGTATTTT,TRBJ2-3,.,TRBV4-2,TRBD2
CASSVALAESSYNEQFF,TGTGCCAGCAGCGTAGCACTAGCGGAGAGCTCCTACAATGAGCAGTTCTTC,TRBJ2-1,.,TRBV9,TRBD2
CASSLTWTGGQRQPQHF,TGTGCCAGCAGTTTAACCTGGACAGGGGGCCAGAGACAGCCCCAGCATTTT,TRBJ1-5,.,TRBV27,TRBD1
CASSLGTSGDTQYF,TGTGCCAGCAGCTTGGGGACGTCCGGGGATACGCAGTATTTT,TRBJ2-3,.,TRBV7-2,.
CASSLWLQPQHF,TGTGCCAGCAGTTTATGGCTGCAGCCCCAGCATTTT,TRBJ1-5,.,TRBV28,.
CASSRLDRNYGYTF,TGTGCCAGCTCAAGACTGGACAGGAACTATGGCTACACCTTC,TRBJ1-2,.,TRBV18,TRBD1
CATNPKRQAVGEQFF,TGTGCCACCAACCCTAAAAGACAGGCCGTGGGGGAGCAGTTCTTC,TRBJ2-1,.,TRBV6-1,.
CASSQGGAGGQETQYF,TGTGCCAGCAGTCAAGGCGGAGCGGGAGGCCAAGAGACCCAGTACTTC,TRBJ2-5,.,TRBV6-6,TRBD2
CASSPGGPLGQAYF,TGTGCCAGCAGTCCCGGGGGCCCCCTAGGTCAGGCGTACTTC,TRBJ2-7,.,TRBV28,.
CASNPSALRNYGYTF,TGTGCCAGCAACCCCTCGGCCCTTCGAAACTATGGCTACACCTTC,TRBJ1-2,.,TRBV28,.
CAWTRMGTGTYEQYF,TGTGCCTGGACCCGCATGGGGACAGGGACCTACGAGCAGTACTTC,TRBJ2-7,.,TRBV30,TRBD1
CASSTGRSSGNTIYF,TGTGCCAGTAGTACAGGACGTTCCTCTGGAAACACCATATATTTT,TRBJ1-3,few,TRBV19,.
CASSFSGSGYEQFF,TGCGCCAGCAGCTTTAGCGGGAGTGGCTATGAGCAGTTCTTC,TRBJ2-1,.,TRBV5-1,TRBD2